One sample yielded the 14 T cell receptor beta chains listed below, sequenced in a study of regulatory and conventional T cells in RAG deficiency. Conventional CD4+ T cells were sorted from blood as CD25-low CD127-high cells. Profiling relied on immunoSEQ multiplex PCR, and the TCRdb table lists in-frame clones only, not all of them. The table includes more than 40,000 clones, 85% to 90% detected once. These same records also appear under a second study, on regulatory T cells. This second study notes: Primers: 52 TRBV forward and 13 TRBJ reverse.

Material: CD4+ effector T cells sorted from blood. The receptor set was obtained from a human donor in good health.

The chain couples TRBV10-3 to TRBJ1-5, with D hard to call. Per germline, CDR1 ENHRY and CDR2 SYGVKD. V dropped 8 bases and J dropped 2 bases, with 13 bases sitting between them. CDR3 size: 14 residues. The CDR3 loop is CAIATSGGNQPQHF. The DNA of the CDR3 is TGTGCCATCGCTACGAGCGGAGGCAATCAGCCCCAGCATTTT.

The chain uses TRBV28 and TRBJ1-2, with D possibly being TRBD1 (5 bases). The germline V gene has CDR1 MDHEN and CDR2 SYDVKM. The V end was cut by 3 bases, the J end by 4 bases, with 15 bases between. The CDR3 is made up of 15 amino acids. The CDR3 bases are TGTGCCAGCAGTTTGGGGGGGGTTGGGCGCTATGGCTACACCTTC. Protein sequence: CASSLGGVGRYGYTF.

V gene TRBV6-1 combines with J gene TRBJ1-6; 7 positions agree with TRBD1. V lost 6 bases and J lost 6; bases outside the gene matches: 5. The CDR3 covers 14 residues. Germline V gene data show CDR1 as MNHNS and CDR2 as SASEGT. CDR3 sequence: CASSETGANSPLHF. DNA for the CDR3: TGTGCCAGCAGCGAAACAGGGGCTAATTCACCCCTCCACTTT.

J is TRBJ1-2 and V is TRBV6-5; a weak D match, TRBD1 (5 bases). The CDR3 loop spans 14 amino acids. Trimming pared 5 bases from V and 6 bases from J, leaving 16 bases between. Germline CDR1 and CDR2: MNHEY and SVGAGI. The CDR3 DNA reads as TGTGCCAGCAGTGAGGTTACGGACACCCATGGCTACACCTTC. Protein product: CASSEVTDTHGYTF.

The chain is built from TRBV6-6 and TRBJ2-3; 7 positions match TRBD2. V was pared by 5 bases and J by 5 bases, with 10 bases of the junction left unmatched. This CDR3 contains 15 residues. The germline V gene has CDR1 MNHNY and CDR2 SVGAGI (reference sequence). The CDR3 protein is CASSPLGGKGDTQYF. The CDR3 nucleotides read TGTGCCAGCAGTCCCTTGGGGGGGAAGGGAGATACGCAGTATTTT.

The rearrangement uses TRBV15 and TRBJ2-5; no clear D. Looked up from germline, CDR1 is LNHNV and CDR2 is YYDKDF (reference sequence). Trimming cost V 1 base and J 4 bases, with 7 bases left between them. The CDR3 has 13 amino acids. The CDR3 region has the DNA TGTGCCACCAGCAGAGTTCTAGTAGAGACCCAGTACTTC. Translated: CATSRVLVETQYF.

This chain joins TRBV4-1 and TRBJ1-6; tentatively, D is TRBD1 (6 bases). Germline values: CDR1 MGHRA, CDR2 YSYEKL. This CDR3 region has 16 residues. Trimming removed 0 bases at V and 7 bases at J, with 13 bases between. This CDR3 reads CASSQDWGQGNSPLHF. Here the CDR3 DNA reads TGCGCCAGCAGCCAAGATTGGGGTCAGGGGAATTCACCCCTCCACTTT.

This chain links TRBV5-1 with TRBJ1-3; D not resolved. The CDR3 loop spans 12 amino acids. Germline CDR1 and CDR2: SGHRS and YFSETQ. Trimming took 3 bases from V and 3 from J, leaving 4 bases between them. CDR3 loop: CASSWDGNTIYF. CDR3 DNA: TGCGCCAGCAGCTGGGATGGAAACACCATATATTTT.

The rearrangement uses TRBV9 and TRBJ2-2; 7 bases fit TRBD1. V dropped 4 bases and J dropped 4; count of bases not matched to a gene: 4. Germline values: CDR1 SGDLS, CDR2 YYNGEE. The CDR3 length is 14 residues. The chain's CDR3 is CASSSGQSTGELFF. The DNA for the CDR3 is TGTGCCAGCAGCTCGGGACAGAGCACCGGGGAGCTGTTTTTT.

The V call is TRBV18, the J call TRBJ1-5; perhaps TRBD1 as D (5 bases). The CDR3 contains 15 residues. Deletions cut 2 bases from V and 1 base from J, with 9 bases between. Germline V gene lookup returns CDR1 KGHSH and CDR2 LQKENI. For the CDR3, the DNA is TGTGCCAGCTCACCATACCGGGACAGCAATCAGCCCCAGCATTTT. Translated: CASSPYRDSNQPQHF.

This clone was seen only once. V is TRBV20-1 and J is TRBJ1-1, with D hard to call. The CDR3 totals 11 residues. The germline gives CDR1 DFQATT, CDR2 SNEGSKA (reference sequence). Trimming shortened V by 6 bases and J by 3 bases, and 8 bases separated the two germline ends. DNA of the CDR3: TGCAGTGCAGAGACGGACACTGAAGCTTTCTTT. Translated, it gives CSAETDTEAFF.

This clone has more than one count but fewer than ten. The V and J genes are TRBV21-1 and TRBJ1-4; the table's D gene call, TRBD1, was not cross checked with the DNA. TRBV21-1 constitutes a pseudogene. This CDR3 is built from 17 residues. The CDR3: CASSSTGLGQNGEKLFF. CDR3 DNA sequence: TGTGCCAGCAGCAGCACAGGCTTGGGGCAGAATGGGGAAAAACTGTTTTTT.

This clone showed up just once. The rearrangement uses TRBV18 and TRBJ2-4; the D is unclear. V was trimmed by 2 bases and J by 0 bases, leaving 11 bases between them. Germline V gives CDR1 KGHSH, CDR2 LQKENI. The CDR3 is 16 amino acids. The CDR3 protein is CASSPEFGRAKNIQYF. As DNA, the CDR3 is TGTGCCAGCTCACCAGAGTTTGGCAGAGCCAAAAACATTCAGTACTTC.

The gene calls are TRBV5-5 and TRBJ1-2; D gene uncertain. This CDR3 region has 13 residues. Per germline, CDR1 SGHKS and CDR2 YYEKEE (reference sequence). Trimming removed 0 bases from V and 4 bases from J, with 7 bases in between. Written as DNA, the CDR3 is TGTGCCAGCAGCTTGGTCGACTTCTATGGCTACACCTTC. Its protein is CASSLVDFYGYTF.